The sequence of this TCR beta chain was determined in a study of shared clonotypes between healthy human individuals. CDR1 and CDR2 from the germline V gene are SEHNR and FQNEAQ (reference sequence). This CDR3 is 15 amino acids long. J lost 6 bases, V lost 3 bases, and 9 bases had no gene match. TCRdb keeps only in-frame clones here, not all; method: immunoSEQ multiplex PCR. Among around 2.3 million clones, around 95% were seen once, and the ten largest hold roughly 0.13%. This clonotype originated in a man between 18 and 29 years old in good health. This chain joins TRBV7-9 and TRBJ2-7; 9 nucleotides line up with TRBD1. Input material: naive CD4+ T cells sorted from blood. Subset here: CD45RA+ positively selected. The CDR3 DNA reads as TGTGCCAGCAGCTTTAAGGACAGGGGACTGTCCGAGCAGTACTTC. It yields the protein CASSFKDRGLSEQYF. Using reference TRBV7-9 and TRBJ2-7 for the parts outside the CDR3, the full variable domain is DTGVSQNPRHKITKRGQNVTFRCDPISEHNRLYWYRQTLGQGPEFLTYFQNEAQLEKSRLLSDRFSAERPKGSFSTLEIQRTEQGDSAMYLCASSFKDRGLSEQYFGPGTRLTVT.